These 12 T cell receptor beta chains came from one sample sequenced in a study of control samples from healthy donors and cancer patients. Sequencing used immunoSEQ multiplex PCR; TCRdb keeps in-frame clones, though not all of them. The table lists about 67,000 clones, 87% of them singletons. The specimen sequenced was PBMCs. All receptors derive from a woman in her forties or fifties with head and neck cancer.

The CDR3 bases are TGTGCCAGTAGTTTTACAGTTACAGATACGCAGTATTTT. Its protein product is CASSFTVTDTQYF. The chain recombines TRBV19 with TRBJ2-3, with no clear D. V was shortened by 5 bases and J by 3 bases, with 9 bases between the two germline ends. This CDR3 spans 13 amino acids. Germline CDR1 LNHDA, CDR2 SQIVND (reference sequence).

The chain is built from TRBV9 and TRBJ1-1; possibly TRBD1 for D (5 bases). CDR3 length equals 16 residues. CDR1 is SGDLS and CDR2 is YYNGEE in the germline V gene. V was cut by 0 bases and J by 5 bases, with 17 bases left in between. CDR3 bases: TGTGCCAGCAGCGTAGCCTCCGGGACCGTGGGGACTGAAGCTTTCTTT. Translating it yields CASSVASGTVGTEAFF.

The rearrangement links TRBV27 to TRBJ1-1; D may be TRBD1 (6 bases). V lost 3 bases to trimming and J lost 1 base, with 9 bases between them. This CDR3 contains 14 residues. Per the germline V gene, CDR1 is MNHEY and CDR2 is SMNVEV (reference sequence). The CDR3 protein is CASSLGGPNTEAFF. The CDR3 bases are TGTGCCAGCAGTTTGGGGGGGCCGAACACTGAAGCTTTCTTT.

The chain's CDR3 is CASSLVFSGPPFHGQYF. The CDR3 coding sequence is TGTGCCAGCAGCTTAGTTTTTTCCGGACCCCCGTTTCATGGGCAGTACTTC. The rearrangement joins TRBV11-2 to TRBJ2-7; D not certain. Looked up from germline, CDR1 is SGHAT and CDR2 is FQNNGV. The germline V and J ends were trimmed by 1 base and 9 bases, with 25 bases remaining between them. This CDR3 has 17 residues.

The chain has TRBV15 and TRBJ2-1; D remains ambiguous. Trimming took off 2 bases at V and 2 bases at J, with 10 bases between the two ends. The CDR3 is made up of 15 amino acids. Germline V gene lookup returns CDR1 LNHNV and CDR2 YYDKDF (reference sequence). CDR3 in amino acids: CATSRPDGAYNEQFF. The CDR3 region has the DNA TGTGCCACCAGCAGACCGGACGGAGCCTACAATGAGCAGTTCTTC.

The chain is built from TRBV7-3 and TRBJ2-5; no clear D. The V end was cut by 6 bases, the J end by 5 bases, with 13 bases between. Germline-derived CDR1 and CDR2 are SGHTA and FQGTGA. This CDR3 is 13 amino acids long. CDR3 amino acids: CASSPRPMETQYF. In DNA, the CDR3 is TGTGCCAGCAGTCCTAGGCCAATGGAGACCCAGTACTTC.

In this sample, this clone turned up a few times. This chain uses TRBV6-6 with TRBJ1-5, with 8 positions matching TRBD1. The CDR3 has 17 amino acids. In germline, CDR1 is MNHNY, CDR2 SVGAGI (reference sequence). V trimming: 5 bases; J trimming: 2 bases; junction bases outside the gene matches: 11. In DNA form, the CDR3 reads TGTGCCAGCAGTCATCCCACAGGGGGGTATGGCAATCAGCCCCAGCATTTT. It specifies CASSHPTGGYGNQPQHF.

This rearrangement joins TRBV12-3 or TRBV12-4 to TRBJ1-5, with D uncertain. V dropped 5 bases and J dropped 7 bases, with 9 bases sitting between them. CDR3 length equals 12 residues. The CDR3: CASSLEGQPQHF. The CDR3 DNA sequence: TGTGCCAGCAGTCTGGAAGGACAGCCCCAGCATTTT.

This rearrangement joins TRBV7-2 to TRBJ1-2, with TRBD1 as a possible D gene (6 bases). The CDR3 runs 13 residues. The germline gives CDR1 SGHTA, CDR2 FQGNSA. With 2 bases removed from V and 8 bases from J, the gap between germline ends came to 12 bases. The CDR3 region has the DNA TGTGCCAGCAGCTTATCGGGGGCGGAGGGCTACACCTTC. It specifies CASSLSGAEGYTF.

The chain links TRBV4-1 to TRBJ1-2; D is undetermined. Trimming removed 1 base from V and 2 bases from J, with 14 bases in between. Germline-derived CDR1 and CDR2 are MGHRA and YSYEKL. The CDR3 runs to 16 residues. The CDR3 nucleotides read TGCGCCAGCAGCCAAGGTCCGGGCGTACCAAACTATGGCTACACCTTC. Its protein product is CASSQGPGVPNYGYTF.

V and J are TRBV2 and TRBJ2-1, with D unresolved. V lost 5 bases to trimming and J lost 0 bases, with 14 bases between them. This CDR3 has 16 residues. Germline CDR1 SNHLY, CDR2 FYNNEI. The CDR3 loop reads CASSSDSSSSYNEQFF. The CDR3 nucleotides are TGTGCCAGCAGTTCCGACTCCTCGAGCTCCTACAATGAGCAGTTCTTC.

This clone has just one count. The chain combines TRBV5-4 with TRBJ2-5; tentatively, D is TRBD2 (5 bases). The CDR3 length is 14 residues. V lost 1 base and J lost 2, with 9 bases in between. Germline lookup yields CDR1 SGHNT and CDR2 YYREEE (reference sequence). As DNA, the CDR3 is TGTGCCAGCAGCTTGAAGGACTTTCAAGAGACCCAGTACTTC. Its protein is CASSLKDFQETQYF. Supplemented by reference TRBV5-4 and TRBJ2-5, the full variable domain reads ETGVTQSPTHLIKTRGQQVTLRCSSQSGHNTVSWYQQALGQGPQFIFQYYREEENGRGNFPPRFSGLQFPNYSSELNVNALELDDSALYLCASSLKDFQETQYFGPGTRLLVL.